The 19 T cell receptor beta chains reported below all come from one sample, sequenced in a study of OX40 agonist ivuxolimab in advanced cancers. Libraries were prepared by immunoSEQ multiplex PCR; TCRdb keeps only in-frame clonotypes and omits some of them. This sample yields over 65,000 clones, of which 70% to 90% are seen a single time; about 8.6% belongs to the top ten. Sequenced here: CD4+ or CD8+ T cells sorted from blood, sampled in a trial of the OX40 agonist ivuxolimab. The origin of the receptors is an adult with an advanced solid tumor such as melanoma, head and neck, liver or kidney cancer.

V is TRBV14 and J is TRBJ1-3; a possible D gene is TRBD1 (5 bases). CDR1 SGHDN and CDR2 FVKESK come from the germline V gene. The V and J ends lost 5 bases and 2 bases respectively, with 22 bases between them. The CDR3 is made up of 18 amino acids. The CDR3 loop is CASSGGVRSLVPGNTIYF. The CDR3, as DNA: TGTGCCAGCAGCGGAGGGGTTAGGTCATTGGTTCCTGGAAACACCATATATTTT.

This sequence joins TRBV30 and TRBJ1-5; TRBD1 is a possible D gene (6 bases). The CDR3 is 13 amino acids. V lost 4 bases and J lost 1, with 8 bases in between. CDR1 and CDR2 from the germline V gene are GTSNPN and SVGIG (reference sequence). CDR3 protein: CAWKTGSNQPQHF. CDR3 coding DNA: TGTGCCTGGAAGACAGGAAGCAATCAGCCCCAGCATTTT.

The rearrangement joins TRBV28 to TRBJ1-1; 9 bases fit TRBD1. Germline lookup yields CDR1 MDHEN and CDR2 SYDVKM. The CDR3 sequence is 14 residues long. V shed 2 bases and J 7 bases; nucleotides not matched to a gene: 5. The CDR3 spells CASSLKGTGSEAFF. In nucleotides, the CDR3 is TGTGCCAGCAGTTTAAAGGGGACAGGGAGTGAAGCTTTCTTT.

To note about this clone: At one end the junction does not follow the germline gene, possibly because of a read error. This rearrangement joins TRBV6-1 to TRBJ2-1, with no clear D. The CDR3 extends over 14 amino acids. Germline CDR1 and CDR2: MNHNS and SASEGT. The CDR3 nucleotides are TGTGCCGGCAGTGAGTTCTCACCGGGCAATGAGCAGTTCTTC. Translating gives CAGSEFSPGNEQFF.

The CDR3 spells CASSLRGYGYTF. The DNA for the CDR3 is TGTGCCAGCAGCTTGAGAGGGTATGGCTACACCTTC. The chain uses TRBV5-4 and TRBJ1-2; D not certain. This CDR3 is built from 12 residues. From germline, CDR1 is SGHNT and CDR2 YYREEE (reference sequence). Deletions cut 1 base from V and 5 bases from J, with 6 bases between.

The chain carries TRBV5-4 and TRBJ2-1; 10 nucleotides match TRBD2. The CDR3 runs 16 residues. Germline lookup yields CDR1 SGHNT and CDR2 YYREEE (reference sequence). The ends lost 0 bases at V and 3 bases at J; junction bases unmatched: 3. The CDR3 nucleotides are TGTGCCAGCAGCTTGGCCCCTAGCGGGGGCTACAATGAGCAGTTCTTC. Its translation: CASSLAPSGGYNEQFF.

The table lists this clone with a few counts. The V and J genes are TRBV6-5 and TRBJ1-6; D gene uncertain. V was shortened by 4 bases and J by 10 bases, with 11 bases between the two germline ends. The length of the CDR3 is 13 residues. The germline CDR1 and CDR2 sequences are MNHEY and SVGAGI. The CDR3 DNA sequence: TGTGCCAGCAGTTCCCCCCCCGCCTCACCCCTCCACTTT. This gives the protein CASSSPPASPLHF.

J is TRBJ2-1 and V is TRBV10-2; 10 bases line up with TRBD1. The germline V gene has CDR1 WSHSY and CDR2 SAAADI. The CDR3 is 16 amino acids. Trimming removed 2 bases from V and 2 bases from J; junction bases left unmatched: 3. The CDR3 is CASSEGGTGAYNEQFF. DNA of the CDR3: TGCGCCAGCAGTGAGGGGGGGACAGGGGCCTACAATGAGCAGTTCTTC.

CDR3 DNA: TGTGCCAGCAGTGAAGCTATGGCTGGGGCCAACGTCCTGACTTTC. It is translated as CASSEAMAGANVLTF. The rearrangement uses TRBV2 and TRBJ2-6, with D hard to call. CDR3 length equals 15 residues. CDR1 and CDR2 (germline): SNHLY, FYNNEI. Between the trimmed V and J ends, which lost 0 bases and 2 bases, there was a span of 5 bases.

This chain joins TRBV18 and TRBJ1-1; D perhaps matches TRBD1 (5 bases). The CDR3 has 13 residues. Trimming shortened V by 6 bases and J by 0 bases, and 8 bases separated the two germline ends. From germline, CDR1 is KGHSH and CDR2 LQKENI. Written as DNA, the CDR3 is TGTGCCAGCTCCGACAGCATGAACACTGAAGCTTTCTTT. Protein product: CASSDSMNTEAFF.

The genes are TRBV15 and TRBJ2-7, with 15 nucleotides matching TRBD2. The CDR3 loop spans 20 amino acids. Trimming removed 0 bases from V and 4 bases from J; junction bases left unmatched: 13. Germline CDR1 is LNHNV and CDR2 is YYDKDF (reference sequence). The CDR3, as DNA: TGTGCCACCAGCAGAGATAGGACGGGACTAGCGGGAGGCCGAATGTACGAGCAGTACTTC. Encoded protein: CATSRDRTGLAGGRMYEQYF. The variable domain in full, completed from reference TRBV15 and TRBJ2-7, reads DAMVIQNPRYQVTQFGKPVTLSCSQTLNHNVMYWYQQKSSQAPKLLFHYYDKDFNNEADTPDNFQSRRPNTSFCFLDIRSPGLGDTAMYLCATSRDRTGLAGGRMYEQYFGPGTRLTVT.

V gene TRBV7-6 combines with J gene TRBJ2-1; no clear D gene. Per germline, CDR1 SGHVS and CDR2 FNYEAQ. V lost 7 bases and J lost 8, with 9 bases in between. CDR3 length: 11 residues. The CDR3 reads CASTPRDEQFF. The CDR3 DNA reads as TGTGCCAGCACCCCCCGGGATGAGCAGTTCTTC.

This chain connects TRBV7-6 to TRBJ2-3; D may be TRBD2 (6 bases). The germline gives CDR1 SGHVS, CDR2 FNYEAQ. V lost 1 base and J lost 6, with 20 bases in between. The length of the CDR3 is 17 residues. The CDR3 reads CASSLVGLALKRDTQYF. In DNA form, the CDR3 reads TGTGCCAGCAGCTTAGTAGGTCTAGCGCTCAAGAGGGATACGCAGTATTTT.

V gene TRBV14 combines with J gene TRBJ1-1; D unresolved. The V gene lost 1 base and the J gene lost 5 bases, with 17 bases spanning the gap. The germline gives CDR1 SGHDN, CDR2 FVKESK. The CDR3 is made up of 16 amino acids. The CDR3 bases are TGTGCCAGCAGCCAAGTGGGTTGGAGTTCATCGACTGAAGCTTTCTTT. It codes for CASSQVGWSSSTEAFF.

V is TRBV7-2 and J is TRBJ2-7, with D tentatively TRBD2 (6 bases). V lost 1 base and J 0 bases, leaving 7 bases between the germline ends. This CDR3 comprises 14 residues. CDR1 is SGHTA, CDR2 FQGNSA, per germline. Written as DNA, the CDR3 is TGTGCCAGCAGCTTAGTCGGGAGCTCCTACGAGCAGTACTTC. Its protein is CASSLVGSSYEQYF.

This clone turned up a few times. The chain has TRBV27 and TRBJ1-2; TRBD1 matches at 9 bases. In germline, CDR1 is MNHEY, CDR2 SMNVEV (reference sequence). The CDR3 runs to 13 residues. The V segment lost 6 bases and the J segment 6 bases; nucleotides outside the gene matches: 5. CDR3 region: CASSAGQGDGYTF. The CDR3 bases are TGTGCCAGCAGCGCGGGACAGGGCGATGGCTACACCTTC.

This sequence joins TRBV19 and TRBJ2-7; D is possibly TRBD1 or TRBD2 (5 bases each). This CDR3 comprises 15 residues. V gave up 8 bases and J gave up 3 bases, with 20 bases separating them. Germline V gene sequence: CDR1 LNHDA, CDR2 SQIVND (reference sequence). In DNA, the CDR3 is TGTGCCAGTGGGCAAAACAGAGGGGTTGGCTACGAGCAGTACTTC. It encodes CASGQNRGVGYEQYF.

This chain connects TRBV19 to TRBJ2-5; D is perhaps TRBD1 or TRBD2 (5 bases each). Germline-derived CDR1 and CDR2 are LNHDA and SQIVND (reference sequence). V was clipped by 6 bases and J by 4 bases, with 15 bases between them. The CDR3 is made up of 14 amino acids. The CDR3 reads CASRNGAQGETQYF. DNA for the CDR3: TGTGCCAGTAGAAACGGGGCGCAGGGAGAGACCCAGTACTTC.

The chain is built from TRBV5-1 and TRBJ2-4; TRBD1 matches at 10 bases. The V gene's germline CDR1 is SGHRS and CDR2 YFSETQ. V shed 4 bases and J 0 bases; nucleotides not matched to a gene: 4. The CDR3 has 16 residues. CDR3 in amino acids: CASSLTGGLAKNIQYF. CDR3 coding DNA: TGCGCCAGCAGCCTGACAGGGGGCCTAGCCAAAAACATTCAGTACTTC.